Listed here are 9 T cell receptor beta chains from one sample, sequenced in a study of beta chain features in type 1 diabetes. As every portion of the isolated RNA was reverse transcribed, the sequencing read expressed TCRB transcripts. Profiling relied on immunoSEQ multiplex PCR, and the TCRdb table lists in-frame clones only, not all of them. The sample has hundreds of thousands of clones, roughly an eighth seen once. Notes on the study in general: TCRB CDR3 length was moderately but significantly reduced in all four CD4+ subsets of Type 1 diabetes patients.

Their recognized antigens are unknown. Sequenced sample: naive CD4+ T cells from blood. These receptors came from a man aged 25-45 years with type 1 diabetes.

The chain joins TRBV4-1 to TRBJ2-4; maybe TRBD2 (5 bases). This CDR3 comprises 15 residues. Germline V lookup: CDR1 MGHRA, CDR2 YSYEKL. The V end was cut by 3 bases, the J end by 2 bases, with 11 bases between. DNA for the CDR3: TGCGCCAGCAGCCACGGGGTAATTTCCAAAAACATTCAGTACTTC. This sequence encodes CASSHGVISKNIQYF.

Concerning this clone itself: The sample has other DNA sequences that encode this CDR3 too. This chain joins TRBV15 and TRBJ2-1; 12 nucleotides line up with TRBD2. The CDR3 is made up of 16 amino acids. Per the germline V gene, CDR1 is LNHNV and CDR2 is YYDKDF (reference sequence). After removal of 1 base from V and 4 bases from J, the junction contained 2 bases not matched to a gene. The CDR3 region is CATSRGLAGGYNEQFF. CDR3 nucleotide sequence: TGTGCCACCAGCAGAGGGCTAGCGGGAGGGTACAATGAGCAGTTCTTC. Full variable domain (rest looked up from reference TRBV15 and TRBJ2-1): DAMVIQNPRYQVTQFGKPVTLSCSQTLNHNVMYWYQQKSSQAPKLLFHYYDKDFNNEADTPDNFQSRRPNTSFCFLDIRSPGLGDTAMYLCATSRGLAGGYNEQFFGPGTRLTVL.

This chain uses TRBV9 with TRBJ2-1; no firm D call. Trimming removed 2 bases from V and 10 bases from J, with 10 bases in between. The CDR3 totals 12 residues. CDR1 SGDLS and CDR2 YYNGEE come from the germline V gene. CDR3 region: CASSVSSREQFF. CDR3 DNA sequence: TGTGCCAGCAGCGTGTCCTCTCGGGAGCAGTTCTTC.

This sequence joins TRBV4-3 and TRBJ2-1; D might be TRBD2 (5 bases). V was shortened by 2 bases and J by 6 bases, with 11 bases between the two germline ends. This CDR3 has 14 residues. Germline CDR1 and CDR2: LGHNA and YSLEER. The CDR3 loop reads CASSQQPTSNEQFF. Written as DNA, the CDR3 is TGCGCCAGCAGCCAACAACCAACTAGCAATGAGCAGTTCTTC.

The rearrangement uses TRBV7-3 and TRBJ2-1; D call uncertain. V shed 5 bases and J shed 0 bases, with 11 bases lying between them. The CDR3 contains 15 residues. Germline CDR1 SGHTA, CDR2 FQGTGA. The CDR3 spells CASSPSSHSYNEQFF. The CDR3 DNA reads TGTGCCAGCAGCCCCTCTAGTCACTCCTACAATGAGCAGTTCTTC. Together with reference TRBV7-3 and TRBJ2-1, the CDR3 gives the full variable domain: GAGVSQTPSNKVTEKGKYVELRCDPISGHTALYWYRQSLGQGPEFLIYFQGTGAADDSGLPNDRFFAVRPEGSVSTLKIQRTERGDSAVYLCASSPSSHSYNEQFFGPGTRLTVL.

This clone showed up just a few times. J is TRBJ2-2 and V is TRBV11-1; the D gene is possibly TRBD1 (5 bases). V shed 1 base and J shed 1 base, with 10 bases lying between them. Germline assignment: CDR1 SGHAT and CDR2 FQDESV (reference sequence). This CDR3 is 16 amino acids long. The CDR3 region has the DNA TGTGCCAGCAGCTTAGAGGGGTCAGTGAACACCGGGGAGCTGTTTTTT. This translates into CASSLEGSVNTGELFF.

This clone has just a few counts. The V and J genes are TRBV5-1 and TRBJ1-5; 8 bases fit TRBD1. The CDR3 totals 16 residues. J lost 4 bases, V lost 0 bases, and 6 bases had no gene match. CDR1 and CDR2 from the germline V gene are SGHRS and YFSETQ. The CDR3 region is CASSLEAGGANQPQHF. The CDR3 nucleotides are TGCGCCAGCAGCTTGGAAGCAGGGGGCGCAAATCAGCCCCAGCATTTT.

The DNA of the CDR3 is TGCGCCAGCCGACAACAGGGATCCTACGAGCAGTACTTC. It is translated as CASRQQGSYEQYF. This sequence joins TRBV5-1 and TRBJ2-7; possibly TRBD1 for D (6 bases). The CDR3 runs 13 residues. The V gene's germline CDR1 is SGHRS and CDR2 YFSETQ. V lost 7 bases to trimming and J lost 1 base, with 12 bases between them.

This clone was counted only a few times. This sequence joins TRBV19 and TRBJ2-6, with D unclear. Germline V gene lookup returns CDR1 LNHDA and CDR2 SQIVND (reference sequence). The CDR3 is 15 amino acids. V was pared by 6 bases and J by 0 bases, with 9 bases between. The CDR3 is CASRALSSGANVLTF. The CDR3 DNA sequence: TGTGCCAGTAGGGCCCTCTCCTCTGGGGCCAACGTCCTGACTTTC.